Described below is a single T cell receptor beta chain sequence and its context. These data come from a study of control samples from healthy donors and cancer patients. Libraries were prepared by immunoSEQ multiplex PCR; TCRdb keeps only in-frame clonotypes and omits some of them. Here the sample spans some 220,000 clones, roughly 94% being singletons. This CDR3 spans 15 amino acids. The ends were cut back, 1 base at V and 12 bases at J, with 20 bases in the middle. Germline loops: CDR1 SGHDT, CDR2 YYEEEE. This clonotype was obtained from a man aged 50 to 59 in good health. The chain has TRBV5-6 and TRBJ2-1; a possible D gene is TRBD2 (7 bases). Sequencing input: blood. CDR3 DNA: TGTGCCAGCAGCTTGTTAGAAGGGGGGGTTGGTAGGCAGTTCTTC. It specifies CASSLLEGGVGRQFF.